A single TCR beta chain is shown here with its context. Its matching antigen is unknown. These data originate in a study of response to subunit inactivated influenza vaccine. A single record per CDR3 protein comes from TCRdb applying MiXCR to the RT-PCR reads. The sample includes 700,000 to 900,000 distinct CDR3 sequences, approximately 22% of them seen just once. Unmatched junction bases numbered 0, after V lost 8 bases and J lost 3 bases. CDR3 length equals 11 residues. Study results and caveats: The authors suggested that every seasonal influenza vaccination recruits few new T cells.

The chain uses TRBV12-3 or TRBV12-4 and TRBJ1-2, with 7 bases aligning to TRBD1. The sequence derives from a man aged 50 to 59 who received an inactivated influenza vaccine. The specimen was PBMCs from blood, collected 5 days after vaccination. This chain's CDR3 is CASGTDYGYTF. The CDR3 DNA follows: TGTGCCAGCGGGACAGACTATGGCTACACCTTC.